The present T cell receptor beta chain was sequenced within a study of T cells in Graves' hyperthyroidism and ophthalmopathy (dated by TCRdb to the late 2010s). Broadly, across the study: Peripheral blood was sampled at the time of initial diagnosis, prior to any treatment. Whether ophthalmopathy could be predicted prospectively was tested in an independent validation cohort made up of about 18 hyperthyroidism patients plus 17 patients who later progressed to ophthalmopathy. After blood sampling, hyperthyroidism patients were treated with methimazole at a starting dose of 30 mg daily, and ophthalmopathy patients were treated with high-dose intravenous methylprednisolone. To identify distinguishing TCR V-J signatures, a discovery cohort of some 99 patients was used, comprising some 43 with Graves' ophthalmopathy and roughly 60 with stable Graves' hyperthyroidism. The roughly 100 discovery patients were randomly split 7:3 into training and test sets. According to the paper, TCR Vbeta CDR3 sequencing was carried out on 135 peripheral blood samples, which came from over 40 ophthalmopathy, 70 to 80 hyperthyroidism and about 17 progressor patients. In addition, the study compared T-cell repertoires in thyroid tissue and in blood from about 6 Graves' hyperthyroidism patients. Overall results and qualifications from the work: During validation, the model predicted progression to ophthalmopathy a median of about 6.3 months ahead of onset, with almost 71% sensitivity and roughly 75% specificity. Most expanded thyroid clonotypes (frequency above 0.001) were also detected in blood, suggesting blood repertoires may reflect thyroid immune responses. No statistical method was used to fix the sample size in advance, and group allocation was not hidden from the investigators. In cross-validation, a model built on a 13 V-J signature told ophthalmopathy apart from stable hyperthyroidism with approximately 90% sensitivity and about 81% specificity, and in testing the same model reached 80%/75%.

Graves' hyperthyroidism was defined as stable when no progression to ophthalmopathy occurred over 18 months of follow-up. The hyperthyroidism patients were between 18 and 65 years old and newly diagnosed, with a disease duration of less than 2 months. Exclusion was applied to patients with uncontrolled infections, other autoimmune diseases, pregnancy or lactation. Clinical symptoms, serum thyroxine and TRAb, thyroid ultrasound, and orbital computed tomography formed the basis for the diagnoses. Ficoll-Paque density gradient centrifugation was used to isolate PBMCs from approximately 11 ml of fresh peripheral blood. Trizol reagent was used to extract total RNA, and RNA quality was then checked on an Agilent 2100 Bioanalyzer. About this clonotype: Its antigen is still unknown. Nothing much larger sits one base from this clone, and base qualities are not available.

The TCR beta CDR3 regions were amplified from RNA transcripts. The first round of RT-PCR for the TCR CDR3 was performed with the HTBI primer set and the Qiagen OneStep RT-PCR kit. The libraries were constructed in a second round of multiplex PCR and then size-selected and purified. The libraries were sequenced on an Illumina HiSeq2000 using paired-end 100 bp reads. Processing in the source paper ran as follows. SOAPnuke was used to process the raw data, removing reads that contained adapters or uncalled bases, had a mean Phred below 15, or lacked an exact match to the constant primer or identifier. High-quality paired reads were merged using COPE v1.2.5, and each unique nucleotide sequence was defined as a clonotype. MiTCR v1.1 was used to align clonotypes to the IMGT TRBV, TRBD and TRBJ reference segments. The analysis was restricted to V-J combinations with a frequency above 0.0001, which together covered 99.2% of the repertoires. A TCS score was defined as the ratio of F50 (clonal expansion) to E x V (chaos), with BLOSUM62-based TCRdist applied between CDR3 peptides within each V-J. Welch's t-statistics and random forest reduced 514 V-J features to 13, which were used in a naive Bayes classifier (R e1071). TCRdb reworked the public reads: Q25 trimming with fastp, MiXCR clone assembly, productive beta chains retained. All rows with the same CDR3 protein become a single entry with the most common DNA and genes. The V and J calls and clone size are TCRdb's, not the authors'. Within this sample are approximately 510,000 distinct CDR3 sequences, with 20% of them counted one time only. About 25% of the sample belongs to the ten largest clones.

Sequenced: blood. The TCR originated in a man younger than 30 with Graves' hyperthyroidism.

The bases are TGTGCCAGCAGTTTAAGTGGGACAGGGTCCCACGAGCAGTACTTC. This gives the protein CASSLSGTGSHEQYF. The chain is made from TRBV12-3 or TRBV12-4 and TRBJ2-7, with 9 bases aligning to TRBD1. The CDR3 runs 15 amino acids, cysteine and phenylalanine included. This entry keeps only the CDR3 DNA: 45 bases, framed from base 1. V ends up 2 bases short and J 5 bases short, with an unmatched junction base count of 7.